The 7 T cell receptor beta chains below come from one sample, sequenced in a study of T cell responses to AZD1222 COVID-19 vaccine. Profiled with immunoSEQ multiplex PCR; TCRdb holds only in-frame clones, not every one. The sample has more than 120,000 clones, roughly 88% seen once; the top ten hold approximately 5.4%. Sequencing was performed on peripheral blood, taken 28 days after the second dose of the MenACWY control vaccine. These receptors were obtained from an adult who received the MenACWY meningococcal vaccine as a control.

V is TRBV4-3 and J is TRBJ1-1; possibly TRBD1 for D (6 bases). The length of the CDR3 is 17 residues. V was clipped by 2 bases and J by 2 bases, with 18 bases between them. Per germline, CDR1 LGHNA and CDR2 YSLEER. CDR3 DNA: TGCGCCAGCAGCCAAAGGACAGCCCAAGACGTAAACACTGAAGCTTTCTTT. It encodes CASSQRTAQDVNTEAFF.

Only one count was recorded for this clone. CDR3 in amino acids: CASSPLQGAGGYTF. Written as DNA, the CDR3 is TGTGCCAGCAGTCCCCTACAGGGGGCAGGCGGCTACACCTTC. The genes are TRBV6-5 and TRBJ1-2; 9 positions match TRBD1. The CDR3 spans 14 residues. Germline V gene data show CDR1 as MNHEY and CDR2 as SVGAGI. V shed 5 bases and J 8 bases; nucleotides not matched to a gene: 9.

This sequence joins TRBV6-4 and TRBJ2-1; 7 bases align to TRBD1. J gave up 9 bases and V 5 bases, and 13 bases lay outside the gene matches. This CDR3 has 15 residues. Germline lookup yields CDR1 MRHNA and CDR2 SNTAGT. The CDR3 protein is CASSPETGSRGEQFF. CDR3 DNA: TGTGCCAGCAGTCCGGAGACAGGGAGTCGCGGTGAGCAGTTCTTC.

This clone was seen more than once but under ten times. The genes are TRBV19 and TRBJ1-5; D perhaps matches TRBD1 (6 bases). Per germline, CDR1 LNHDA and CDR2 SQIVND (reference sequence). Trimming shortened V by 3 bases and J by 7 bases, and 16 bases separated the two germline ends. The CDR3 has 15 amino acids. The chain's CDR3 is CASSMPMGGRQPQHF. The CDR3 DNA reads TGTGCCAGTAGTATGCCTATGGGGGGCCGCCAGCCCCAGCATTTT.

The chain couples TRBV28 to TRBJ2-2; 9 bases fit TRBD1. The germline V gene has CDR1 MDHEN and CDR2 SYDVKM. The CDR3 is 14 amino acids. The trim removed 5 bases at V and 5 bases at J, leaving 3 bases unmatched. DNA for the CDR3: TGTGCCAGCAGTATCGGACAGGGGACCGGGGAGCTGTTTTTT. This sequence encodes CASSIGQGTGELFF.

The chain links TRBV5-5 to TRBJ2-1; TRBD1 agrees at 7 bases. Germline CDR1 reads SGHKS; CDR2 reads YYEKEE (reference sequence). Trimming removed 2 bases from V and 0 bases from J; junction bases left unmatched: 17. There are 20 residues in the CDR3. The CDR3: CASSLGRDREGEGSYNEQFF. CDR3 DNA sequence: TGTGCCAGCAGCTTAGGCAGGGACAGAGAGGGAGAAGGCTCCTACAATGAGCAGTTCTTC.

This sequence joins TRBV7-2 and TRBJ1-5; no clear D gene. V dropped 3 bases and J dropped 4 bases, with 7 bases sitting between them. The CDR3 spans 13 residues. Germline V gives CDR1 SGHTA, CDR2 FQGNSA. The CDR3 spells CASSFPGNQPQHF. The CDR3 DNA follows: TGTGCCAGCAGCTTCCCGGGGAATCAGCCCCAGCATTTT.